Listed below are T cell receptor beta chains from one sample, sequenced in a study of cytomegalovirus exposure and HLA in healthy donors. Data came from immunoSEQ multiplex PCR; TCRdb stores just in-frame clones and leaves some out. This sample has around 91,000 clones, with 93% found just once. Sequenced material: PBMCs. The receptor set was obtained from a woman aged 25 to 39 in good health and CMV-seropositive. Both conserved end residues are part of each CDR3. D genes are given only for firm matches. Clone size is not always given. Where it is, it says once, few, many or a class for expanded clones.

D | size | J | V | CDR3 | DNA
TRBD2 | . | TRBJ2-2 | TRBV30 | CASFLPAGGPTGELFF | TGTGCCTCCTTCTTACCAGCGGGAGGGCCCACCGGGGAGCTGTTTTTT
TRBD2 | . | TRBJ2-1 | TRBV5-4 | CASSLGLAGNNEQFF | TGTGCCAGCAGCTTGGGGCTAGCGGGGAACAATGAGCAGTTCTTC
TRBD2 | once | TRBJ2-2 | TRBV27 | CASSLTGGIARELFF | TGTGCCAGCAGTTTAACGGGGGGGATCGCCCGGGAGCTGTTTTTT
. | . | TRBJ1-2 | TRBV2 | CASSARVTVYGYTF | TGTGCCAGCAGTGCTCGGGTAACGGTCTATGGCTACACCTTC
. | few | TRBJ1-4 | TRBV9 | CASSLSGEKLFF | TGTGCCAGCAGCCTATCGGGGGAAAAACTGTTTTTT
. | . | TRBJ1-2 | TRBV5-1 | CASSPRTPFYGYTF | TGCGCCAGCAGCCCACGGACACCGTTCTATGGCTACACCTTC
. | . | TRBJ2-5 | TRBV7-2 | CASSLASGYQETQYF | TGTGCCAGCAGCTTAGCGTCCGGGTACCAAGAGACCCAGTACTTC
TRBD2 | . | TRBJ2-7 | TRBV5-4 | CASSLVAGGFHEQYF | TGTGCCAGCAGCTTGGTCGCGGGAGGGTTCCACGAGCAGTACTTC
TRBD1 | few | TRBJ1-2 | TRBV5-6 | CASSPMGTGGYTF | TGTGCCAGCAGCCCGATGGGGACAGGGGGCTACACCTTC
. | . | TRBJ2-7 | TRBV7-2 | CASSLASGSGSYEQYF | TGTGCCAGCAGCTTAGCATCGGGCAGCGGCTCCTACGAGCAGTACTTC
. | once | TRBJ2-1 | TRBV7-9 | CASSPRTVGYNEQFF | TGTGCCAGCAGCCCGAGGACAGTGGGGTACAATGAGCAGTTCTTC
. | . | TRBJ2-1 | TRBV28 | CASSSTPSEQFF | TGTGCCAGCAGTTCGACTCCATCTGAGCAGTTCTTC
. | . | TRBJ2-7 | TRBV7-9 | CASSKMEEQYF | TGTGCCAGCAGTAAAATGGAGGAGCAGTACTTC
. | . | TRBJ2-6 | TRBV11-2 | CASSEDSSGANVLTF | TGTGCCAGCAGCGAGGACAGCTCTGGGGCCAACGTCCTGACTTTC
. | . | TRBJ2-7 | TRBV6-5 | CASSYSSGAAHEQYF | TGTGCCAGCAGTTACTCTTCAGGAGCGGCCCACGAGCAGTACTTC
TRBD1 | once | TRBJ1-2 | TRBV29-1 | CSVAVMGQLYGYTF | TGCAGCGTTGCGGTCATGGGACAGCTCTATGGCTACACCTTC
. | . | TRBJ1-5 | TRBV27 | CASSLAGSGQPQHF | TGTGCCAGCAGTTTGGCAGGGTCGGGTCAGCCCCAGCATTTT
. | . | TRBJ2-1 | TRBV7-9 | CASSPPLVLAGRYNEQFF | TGTGCCAGCAGCCCCCCGCTCGTTTTGGCGGGACGTTACAATGAGCAGTTCTTC
TRBD1 | . | TRBJ2-4 | TRBV19 | CASSINPGQGAKNIQYF | TGTGCCAGTAGTATAAACCCCGGACAGGGAGCCAAAAACATTCAGTACTTC
TRBD2 | . | TRBJ2-7 | TRBV6-1 | CASSDPGLAGVGYEQYF | TGTGCCAGCAGTGATCCGGGACTAGCGGGAGTTGGGTACGAGCAGTACTTC
. | . | TRBJ2-7 | TRBV6-1 | CASLRRPPYEQYF | TGTGCCAGCTTGAGGAGGCCACCTTACGAGCAGTACTTC
TRBD2 | . | TRBJ2-1 | TRBV5-1 | CASSLAGTSSYNEQFF | TGCGCCAGCAGCTTAGCCGGGACTAGCTCCTACAATGAGCAGTTCTTC
TRBD1 | . | TRBJ1-2 | TRBV28 | CASSFGGQFIFGFNYGYTF | TGTGCCAGCAGTTTTGGGGGACAGTTTATTTTTGGGTTTAACTATGGCTACACCTTC
TRBD1 | . | TRBJ2-1 | TRBV5-1 | CASSYTQGANNEQFF | TGCGCCAGCAGCTATACACAGGGGGCGAACAATGAGCAGTTCTTC
. | . | TRBJ2-1 | TRBV2 | CASSPFDEQFF | TGTGCCAGCTCCCCGTTCGATGAGCAGTTCTTC
. | . | TRBJ1-3 | TRBV7-6 | CASSPTSSGAAGNTIYF | TGTGCCAGCAGCCCGACTTCCTCAGGGGCTGCTGGAAACACCATATATTTT
. | once | TRBJ2-1 | TRBV7-9 | CASSPPSSYNEQFF | TGTGCCAGCAGCCCGCCTAGCTCCTACAATGAGCAGTTCTTC
. | . | TRBJ2-3 | TRBV11-2 | CASSLRPRGSESTDTQYF | TGTGCCAGCAGCTTAAGGCCGAGGGGGTCTGAGAGCACAGATACGCAGTATTTT
. | . | TRBJ2-5 | TRBV27 | CASRTREETQYF | TGTGCCAGCAGGACAAGGGAGGAGACCCAGTACTTC
. | . | TRBJ2-1 | TRBV10-3 | CAIGSRDEQFF | TGTGCCATCGGTAGCCGGGATGAGCAGTTCTTC
TRBD1 | . | TRBJ2-2 | TRBV7-2 | CASSLGQGTGELFF | TGTGCCAGCAGCTTAGGACAGGGGACCGGGGAGCTGTTTTTT
. | . | TRBJ2-4 | TRBV7-9 | CASSYIAKNIQYF | TGTGCCAGCAGTTATATAGCCAAAAACATTCAGTACTTC
. | few | TRBJ2-7 | TRBV28 | CASSLGRSREQYF | TGTGCCAGCAGTTTAGGGCGTTCACGGGAGCAGTACTTC
TRBD1 | . | TRBJ1-4 | TRBV15 | CATSTGGTGTEKLFF | TGTGCCACCAGTACGGGCGGGACAGGGACTGAAAAACTGTTTTTT
TRBD2 | . | TRBJ2-1 | TRBV9 | CASSVGLAGGYNEQFF | TGTGCCAGCAGCGTCGGACTAGCGGGAGGGTACAATGAGCAGTTCTTC
. | . | TRBJ2-7 | TRBV7-2 | CASSLLSGRPPYEQYF | TGTGCCAGCAGCTTGTTGTCAGGGCGGCCGCCCTACGAGCAGTACTTC
. | . | TRBJ1-3 | TRBV5-1 | CASSLDGQGSGNTIYF | TGCGCCAGCAGCTTGGACGGGCAGGGATCTGGAAACACCATATATTTT
TRBD1 | . | TRBJ2-5 | TRBV11-2 | CASSFHRGQETQYF | TGTGCCAGCAGCTTTCACAGGGGGCAGGAGACCCAGTACTTC
TRBD1 | once | TRBJ1-3 | TRBV28 | CASSFADRGPGNTIYF | TGTGCCAGCAGTTTCGCCGACAGGGGTCCTGGAAACACCATATATTTT
. | . | TRBJ2-4 | TRBV29-1 | CSVERDAGAKNIQYF | TGCAGCGTTGAAAGGGATGCGGGGGCCAAAAACATTCAGTACTTC